This is a list of T cell receptor beta chains from one sample in a study of blood T cell repertoires in COVID-19. This table comes from immunoSEQ multiplex PCR, and its TCRdb copy is limited to in-frame clones, with some not included. Of 400,000 or so clones listed, 75% to 90% are singletons. Sequences were obtained from PBMCs or T cells enriched from blood (not recorded which). These receptors came from a man under 40 who had recovered from COVID-19. Both conserved end residues are part of each CDR3. Each record gives: J gene, D gene, V gene, clone size, CDR3 protein, CDR3 DNA. The D gene is left open where the match is weak. Size values are once, few and many counts, or a class for expanded clones, and some rows have none.

TRBJ1-5,TRBD1,TRBV19,-,CASRTGYQPQHF,TGTGCCAGTAGGACAGGGTATCAGCCCCAGCATTTT
TRBJ2-5,-,TRBV6-6,once,CASSYSPPETQYF,TGTGCCAGCAGTTACTCCCCTCCCGAGACCCAGTACTTC
TRBJ2-7,-,TRBV28,-,CASSLDSSPYEQYF,TGTGCCAGCAGTTTGGACAGCAGCCCCTACGAGCAGTACTTC
TRBJ1-2,-,TRBV28,-,CASSFAGYGYTF,TGTGCCAGCAGTTTTGCGGGCTATGGCTACACCTTC
TRBJ1-2,-,TRBV19,-,CASSIGAYYGYTF,TGTGCCAGTAGTATAGGGGCGTACTATGGCTACACCTTC
TRBJ2-5,TRBD2,TRBV30,-,CAWKRGTSGQETQYF,TGTGCCTGGAAAAGGGGGACTAGCGGCCAAGAGACCCAGTACTTC
TRBJ1-2,TRBD1,TRBV7-2,-,CASSPGTGANYGYTF,TGTGCCAGCAGCCCCGGGACAGGGGCTAACTATGGCTACACCTTC
TRBJ1-4,-,TRBV5-1,-,CASSLAGALNEKLFF,TGCGCCAGCAGCTTGGCAGGGGCCCTTAATGAAAAACTGTTTTTT
TRBJ2-7,TRBD1,TRBV7-8,-,CASSSGTAAYEQYF,TGTGCCAGCAGCTCCGGGACAGCAGCCTACGAGCAGTACTTC
TRBJ2-7,TRBD2,TRBV3-1/TRBV3-2,few,CASSQGSSGSYEQYF,TGTGCCAGCAGCCAAGGATCTAGCGGGTCCTACGAGCAGTACTTC
TRBJ1-2,TRBD1,TRBV7-9,-,CASSPQGIEGYTF,TGTGCCAGCAGCCCACAGGGGATAGAGGGCTACACCTTC
TRBJ1-3,-,TRBV18,few,CASSPPGSSGNTIYF,TGTGCCAGCTCACCACCAGGGAGCTCTGGAAACACCATATATTTT
TRBJ1-1,-,TRBV27,-,CASSFRGIAEAFF,TGTGCCAGCAGTTTCCGAGGAATCGCTGAAGCTTTCTTT
TRBJ1-5,-,TRBV11-2,-,CASSLQGYDNQPQHF,TGTGCCAGCAGCTTACAGGGTTACGACAATCAGCCCCAGCATTTT
TRBJ1-1,-,TRBV3-1/TRBV3-2,once,CASSQDGAGYMNTEAFF,TGTGCCAGCAGCCAAGATGGGGCAGGTTACATGAACACTGAAGCTTTCTTT
TRBJ2-3,TRBD2,TRBV4-1,-,CASSQGASGRALDTQYF,TGCGCCAGCAGCCAAGGAGCTAGCGGGAGGGCCTTAGATACGCAGTATTTT
TRBJ2-3,-,TRBV18,-,CASSPQASQISTDTQYF,TGTGCCAGCTCACCCCAGGCGTCACAGATCAGCACAGATACGCAGTATTTT
TRBJ1-1,-,TRBV4-1,-,CASSQERGKAFF,TGCGCCAGCAGCCAAGAACGTGGCAAAGCTTTCTTT
TRBJ2-1,TRBD2,TRBV5-1,-,CASSSGLAFNEQFF,TGCGCCAGCAGCTCGGGACTAGCGTTCAATGAGCAGTTCTTC
TRBJ2-1,-,TRBV28,-,CASSPLPVHNEQFF,TGTGCCAGCAGCCCTCTCCCTGTCCACAATGAGCAGTTCTTC
TRBJ1-6,TRBD1,TRBV6-5,-,CASSLGQAVSPLHF,TGTGCCAGCAGTCTAGGACAGGCGGTTTCACCCCTCCACTTT
TRBJ2-2,-,TRBV4-1,-,CASSQDPDITGELFF,TGCGCCAGCAGCCAAGACCCGGACATCACCGGGGAGCTGTTTTTT
TRBJ1-1,-,TRBV4-1,once,CASSQENAGAMNTEAFF,TGCGCCAGCAGCCAAGAAAATGCGGGGGCAATGAACACTGAAGCTTTCTTT
TRBJ2-2,TRBD2,TRBV7-8,-,CASSYMLRGLAATTGELFF,TGTGCCAGCAGCTACATGCTCAGAGGACTAGCGGCAACCACCGGGGAGCTGTTTTTT
TRBJ2-7,-,TRBV6-5,-,CASSYPSRGLDYEQYF,TGTGCCAGCAGTTACCCGTCCAGGGGCCTAGACTACGAGCAGTACTTC
TRBJ2-1,-,TRBV28,-,CASSIGAHKSSYNEQFF,TGTGCCAGCAGCATAGGGGCCCATAAGAGCTCCTACAATGAGCAGTTCTTC
TRBJ1-1,-,TRBV11-2,-,CASSSGQQTEAFF,TGTGCCAGCAGCTCAGGACAGCAAACTGAAGCTTTCTTT
TRBJ1-1,TRBD1,TRBV2,-,CASSGQGASTEAFF,TGTGCCAGCAGTGGACAGGGGGCGTCCACTGAAGCTTTCTTT
TRBJ2-7,-,TRBV6-5,-,CASSYAGSGWDEQYF,TGTGCCAGCAGTTACGCCGGGAGTGGGTGGGACGAGCAGTACTTC
TRBJ1-4,-,TRBV14,-,CASTYRELRKLFF,TGTGCCAGCACCTACAGGGAATTGAGAAAACTGTTTTTT
TRBJ1-3,-,TRBV10-1,-,CASTGSRGTIYF,TGCGCCAGCACGGGGTCGAGAGGCACCATATATTTT
TRBJ1-1,TRBD1,TRBV23-1,-,CASSQSIEGQGSVTEAFF,TGCGCCAGCAGTCAATCGATAGAGGGACAGGGTTCGGTCACTGAAGCTTTCTTT
TRBJ1-1,-,TRBV7-9,-,CASIDPNNLSKAFF,TGTGCCAGCATCGATCCGAATAACCTCAGTAAAGCTTTCTTT
TRBJ1-2,-,TRBV20-1,-,CSATGVYGYTF,TGCAGTGCTACAGGGGTTTATGGCTACACCTTC
TRBJ1-1,-,TRBV28,-,CASSSAGYQGTEAFF,TGTGCCAGCAGTTCAGCAGGCTACCAGGGCACTGAAGCTTTCTTT
TRBJ1-1,-,TRBV28,-,CASIRTLNTEAFF,TGTGCCAGCATAAGGACACTGAACACTGAAGCTTTCTTT
TRBJ2-7,TRBD2,TRBV6-5,-,CASSSTGTSGVYEQYF,TGTGCCAGCAGTTCTACCGGGACTAGCGGGGTTTACGAGCAGTACTTC
TRBJ1-1,-,TRBV18,-,CASSLDSFTEAFF,TGTGCCAGCTCACTGGACAGTTTCACTGAAGCTTTCTTT
TRBJ1-2,TRBD1,TRBV19,-,CASSFKTGGSSTF,TGTGCCAGTAGTTTCAAAACAGGGGGCAGCAGCACCTTC
TRBJ1-1,-,TRBV28,once,CASSFQGLAEAFF,TGTGCCAGCAGTTTTCAGGGTCTCGCTGAAGCTTTCTTT
TRBJ2-5,-,TRBV19,-,CASSIGQETQYF,TGTGCCAGTAGTATCGGCCAAGAGACCCAGTACTTC
TRBJ1-6,TRBD1,TRBV18,-,CASSPGQNNSPLHF,TGTGCCAGCTCGCCGGGACAGAATAATTCACCCCTCCACTTT
TRBJ2-1,TRBD2,TRBV28,-,CASSLRLAGNNEQFF,TGTGCCAGCAGTTTACGGCTAGCGGGGAACAATGAGCAGTTCTTC
TRBJ2-7,-,TRBV6-1,once,CASSEWSSYEQYF,TGTGCCAGCAGTGAGTGGAGCTCCTACGAGCAGTACTTC
TRBJ2-1,-,TRBV10-3,-,CATRTGGSGTSGYNEQFF,TGTGCCACCAGGACAGGGGGCTCCGGGACTAGCGGCTACAATGAGCAGTTCTTC
TRBJ2-3,TRBD1,TRBV24-1,-,CATSDLVGGSSTDTQYF,TGTGCCACCAGTGATTTGGTAGGGGGCTCTAGCACAGATACGCAGTATTTT
TRBJ1-1,-,TRBV19,-,CASSTDGGSAFF,TGTGCCAGTAGTACAGACGGAGGCTCGGCTTTCTTT
TRBJ2-3,-,TRBV4-2,-,CASSSRGAGAYTDTQYF,TGTGCCAGCAGCTCCAGGGGGGCAGGGGCCTACACAGATACGCAGTATTTT
TRBJ1-1,-,TRBV2,-,CASRGRQDIPNTEAFF,TGTGCCAGCAGGGGGCGACAGGACATCCCGAACACTGAAGCTTTCTTT
TRBJ2-5,TRBD2,TRBV3-1/TRBV3-2,-,CASSQGTSGQETQYF,TGTGCCAGCAGCCAGGGGACTAGCGGACAAGAGACCCAGTACTTC
TRBJ2-1,-,TRBV9,-,CASSVGSLVPHNEQFF,TGTGCCAGCAGCGTAGGGAGTCTAGTCCCCCACAATGAGCAGTTCTTC
TRBJ2-7,TRBD2,TRBV13,-,CASSLGLAGGEQYF,TGTGCCAGCAGCCTGGGACTAGCGGGAGGCGAGCAGTACTTC
TRBJ2-2,-,TRBV5-1,-,CASSLRVQGNTGELFF,TGCGCCAGCAGCTTGCGAGTGCAGGGGAACACCGGGGAGCTGTTTTTT
TRBJ2-1,TRBD2,TRBV30,once,CAWSGGTSGINEQFF,TGTGCCTGGAGTGGCGGGACTAGCGGAATCAATGAGCAGTTCTTC
TRBJ2-1,-,TRBV7-9,-,CASSLGKGEQFF,TGTGCCAGCAGCTTAGGAAAGGGGGAGCAGTTCTTC
TRBJ1-2,-,TRBV6-4,-,CASSESQGISNYGYTF,TGTGCCAGCAGTGAGTCTCAGGGGATATCTAACTATGGCTACACCTTC
TRBJ2-7,-,TRBV5-1,-,CASSSGGSGYEQYF,TGCGCCAGCAGCTCCGGTGGTAGCGGTTACGAGCAGTACTTC
TRBJ1-6,TRBD1,TRBV28,-,CASSDGTGGSSPLHF,TGTGCCAGCAGTGACGGGACAGGGGGAAGTTCACCCCTCCACTTT
TRBJ2-7,TRBD2,TRBV6-5,once,CASSYSPSGKAQYF,TGTGCCAGCAGTTACTCTCCTAGCGGGAAGGCGCAGTACTTC